Following are 9 T cell receptor beta chains from one sample sequenced in a study of blood T cell repertoires in COVID-19 (dated by TCRdb to 2020 to 2022). Libraries were made using the immunoSEQ multiplex PCR assay. In its TCRdb copy, this immuneACCESS table keeps in-frame sequences only and misses some clones. Where compared with another copy, unresolved V genes explain less than half of these, and the others have no known cause. The sample data list roughly 160,000 clones, and roughly 85% of these were observed just once. The top ten constitute around 20% of the sample. What was sequenced was PBMCs or T cells enriched from blood (not recorded which). These receptors were collected from a woman between 65 and 79 years old in a cohort exposed to, infected with or recovered from COVID-19 (not recorded which).

The chain carries TRBV5-6 and TRBJ1-5; D possibly corresponds to TRBD1 (5 bases). Trimming removed 4 bases from V and 4 bases from J, with 12 bases in between. Germline CDR1 reads SGHDT; CDR2 reads YYEEEE. CDR3 size: 14 residues. The CDR3 sequence is CASSVGPGNQPQHF. In nucleotides, the CDR3 is TGTGCCAGCAGCGTGGGACCCGGGAATCAGCCCCAGCATTTT.

This sequence joins TRBV9 and TRBJ2-4, with D maybe TRBD1 (6 bases). The CDR3 extends over 17 amino acids. CDR1 is SGDLS, CDR2 YYNGEE, per germline. V lost 3 bases, J lost 4 bases, and 20 bases lay in between. CDR3 sequence (DNA): TGTGCCAGCAGCGCACCGCCACCACAGGGAAAAAAAAACATTCAGTACTTC. Translating it yields CASSAPPPQGKKNIQYF.

The V gene is TRBV24-1, the J gene TRBJ2-1, with 12 positions matching TRBD2. V lost 1 base to trimming and J lost 6 bases; unmatched junction nucleotides: 6. Germline V gene data show CDR1 as KGHDR and CDR2 as SFDVKD. This CDR3 has 17 residues. This CDR3 is CATSDFSSGRGSNEQFF. Written as DNA, the CDR3 is TGTGCCACCAGTGATTTCTCTAGCGGGAGGGGGTCCAATGAGCAGTTCTTC.

This chain uses TRBV7-9 with TRBJ1-3; D not certain. Germline CDR1 is SEHNR and CDR2 is FQNEAQ (reference sequence). CDR3 length: 13 residues. Trimming removed 7 bases from V and 1 base from J, with 8 bases in between. Here the CDR3 reads CASTEESGNTIYF. CDR3 bases: TGTGCCAGCACCGAGGAATCTGGAAACACCATATATTTT.

This rearrangement joins TRBV3-1 (or the pseudogene TRBV3-2) to TRBJ1-5, with D uncertain. Germline CDR1 is LGHDT and CDR2 is YNNKEL (reference sequence). The CDR3 has 12 residues. Trimming cost V 4 bases and J 4 bases, with 5 bases left between them. The CDR3 DNA follows: TGTGCCAGCAGCCTTATAAATCAGCCCCAGCATTTT. The encoded protein is CASSLINQPQHF.

The CDR3: CASTRGRGYGYTF. Here the CDR3 DNA reads TGTGCCAGTACCAGGGGTAGGGGCTATGGCTACACCTTC. This chain uses TRBV19 with TRBJ1-2; the D gene is possibly TRBD1 (6 bases). Looked up from germline, CDR1 is LNHDA and CDR2 is SQIVND (reference sequence). There are 13 residues in the CDR3. Trimming pared 7 bases from V and 4 bases from J, leaving 13 bases between.

V gene TRBV27 combines with J gene TRBJ1-4; 10 nucleotides agree with TRBD1. The CDR3 consists of 13 residues. V shed 6 bases, J shed 6 bases, and the junction held 1 base outside the gene matches. Per germline, CDR1 MNHEY and CDR2 SMNVEV (reference sequence). Here the CDR3 reads CASSGTGDEKLFF. CDR3 DNA: TGTGCCAGCAGCGGGACAGGGGATGAAAAACTGTTTTTT.

The chain carries TRBV24-1 and TRBJ2-1, with TRBD2 identical over 12 bases. The CDR3 is 18 amino acids. Looked up from germline, CDR1 is KGHDR and CDR2 is SFDVKD. Trimming cost V 4 bases and J 3 bases; bases outside gene matches: 9. The CDR3 region has the DNA TGTGCCACCAGTGACCCACAACGACTAGCGGGAGACTACAATGAGCAGTTCTTC. It yields the protein CATSDPQRLAGDYNEQFF.

The chain has TRBV6-6 and TRBJ2-1, with D possibly matching TRBD2 (6 bases). Trimming stripped 2 bases from V and 7 bases from J, with 12 bases between. CDR3 size: 14 residues. Germline loops: CDR1 MNHNY, CDR2 SVGAGI (reference sequence). The CDR3, as DNA: TGTGCCAGCAGTTACGTGGAGGGTAGGAATGAGCAGTTCTTC. This gives the protein CASSYVEGRNEQFF.